The T cell receptor (beta chain) under discussion was sequenced for a study of T-cell memory formation after mild COVID-19. Whole-study context: TCR clusters mostly belonged to single donors. General study points: Clones shrinking between day 15 and 85 showed a balanced CD4/CD8 split, and those that grew later tilted toward CD4+.

V was trimmed by 8 bases and J by 1 base, leaving 19 bases between them. The CDR3 runs to 16 residues. Germline V gene sequence: CDR1 LNHNV, CDR2 YYDKDF (reference sequence). As concerns this clonotype: Its antigen is still unknown.

Using constant-segment primers, 5'RACE produced TCR alpha and TCR beta cDNA libraries carrying sample barcodes and UMIs. TCRdb independently ran MiXCR on the 5' RACE reads; one entry per CDR3 protein. Here the sample spans about 160,000 distinct CDR3 sequences, around a third being singletons. This chain connects TRBV15 to TRBJ2-3, with D tentatively TRBD1 (6 bases). The sample taken for sequencing was PBMCs or a T cell subset sorted from them (not recorded which). The origin of this receptor is an adult woman who had mild COVID-19 (a few samples of this study predate the infection). Cell type and time point are not known. The CDR3 protein is CATQGGRMRGTDTQYF. CDR3 coding DNA: TGTGCCACCCAAGGGGGAAGGATGCGGGGCACAGATACGCAGTATTTT.